This T cell receptor (beta chain) is drawn from a study of T cell repertoires in cytomegalovirus infection. TCRdb used MiXCR to reprocess the reads, holding one entry per CDR3 protein. This table holds 450,000 to 600,000 distinct CDR3 sequences, roughly 46% found once. V was shortened by 8 bases and J by 4 bases, with 16 bases between the two germline ends. The germline V gene encodes CDR1 SGHTA and CDR2 FQGNSA. The CDR3 consists of 14 residues. This clonotype came up many times. The antigen is undetermined. Sequencing used cultured PBMCs, obtained from culture after CMV antigen stimulation. V is TRBV7-2 and J is TRBJ2-3; D gene unclear. This TCR was sampled from a human donor in good health (CMV status not recorded). Some clones in this sample may be carry-over from other donors' samples. Written as DNA, the CDR3 is TGTGCCAGCCGGGCGGAAATGGGCGCAGATACGCAGTATTTT. Translation: CASRAEMGADTQYF.